This T cell receptor (beta chain) is from a study of blood T cell repertoires in COVID-19. Only in-frame clones appear in the TCRdb table, and some are missing; sequencing was by immunoSEQ multiplex PCR. Among 300,000 to 400,000 clones, approximately 88% were seen once, and the ten largest hold 0.9% to 1%. V was clipped by 8 bases and J by 8 bases, with 10 bases between them. CDR1 SGHAT and CDR2 FQNNGV come from the germline V gene. CDR3 length: 11 amino acids. Sequenced input: PBMCs or T cells enriched from blood (not recorded which). The sequence was obtained from a woman in her 30s with acute COVID-19. The gene calls are TRBV11-2 and TRBJ2-1, with D hard to call. CDR3 loop: CASLFLDEQFF. The CDR3 DNA is TGTGCCAGCCTATTTCTCGATGAGCAGTTCTTC.